The rows below give T cell receptor beta chains drawn from one sample of a study of blood T cell repertoires in COVID-19. Sequencing was performed with immunoSEQ multiplex PCR; in TCRdb, only in-frame clones are kept and a portion is missing. The sample holds approximately 400,000 clones; 70% to 85% are singletons and the top ten take 0.85% to 1.3%. The sequenced sample consisted of peripheral blood. Receptors were obtained from a human donor with acute or convalescent COVID-19. The donor label of this sample is uncertain. Both conserved end residues are part of each CDR3. A D gene is named only where the DNA matches it firmly. Only part of the rows carry a size: once, few, many, or a class if the clone is expanded.

D gene	J gene	V gene	CDR3 length	clone size	CDR3 protein	CDR3 DNA
TRBD1	TRBJ1-4	TRBV28	13	once	CAGNRGLGEKLFF	TGTGCCGGGAATAGGGGGCTTGGTGAAAAACTGTTTTTT
TRBD2	TRBJ2-2	TRBV2	16	few	CASSEGLGANTGELFF	TGTGCCAGCAGCGAAGGACTAGGCGCGAACACCGGGGAGCTGTTTTTT
NA	TRBJ1-5	TRBV18	16	NA	CASSLTQGSGNQPQHF	TGTGCCAGCTCACTCACTCAGGGTAGTGGCAATCAGCCCCAGCATTTT
NA	TRBJ2-7	TRBV20-1	11	NA	CSAATAYEQYF	TGCAGTGCTGCGACAGCCTACGAGCAGTACTTC
NA	TRBJ1-1	TRBV6-1	13	NA	CASSETRNTEAFF	TGTGCCAGCAGTGAGACAAGGAACACTGAAGCTTTCTTT
TRBD1	TRBJ2-1	TRBV23-1	14	NA	CASLRDRVFDEQFF	TGCGCCAGCTTGAGGGACAGGGTGTTCGATGAGCAGTTCTTC
NA	TRBJ1-4	TRBV6-5	14	NA	CASSWDFGGEKLFF	TGTGCCAGCAGTTGGGACTTCGGCGGGGAAAAACTGTTTTTT
NA	TRBJ2-3	TRBV6-6	12	NA	CASRASEDTQYF	TGTGCCAGTAGAGCTAGCGAGGATACGCAGTATTTT
TRBD1	TRBJ2-2	TRBV19	15	NA	CASRAGTENTGELFF	TGTGCCAGTAGGGCCGGGACAGAAAACACCGGGGAGCTGTTTTTT
TRBD2	TRBJ2-7	TRBV30	13	NA	CAWGTSATYEQYF	TGTGCCTGGGGGACTAGCGCCACCTACGAGCAGTACTTC
NA	TRBJ1-1	TRBV4-1	13	NA	CASSQEPGYEAFF	TGCGCCAGCAGCCAAGAACCCGGTTATGAAGCTTTCTTT
NA	TRBJ1-1	TRBV7-9	15	NA	CASSFGQNRNTEAFF	TGTGCCAGCAGCTTCGGACAGAACAGGAACACTGAAGCTTTCTTT
NA	TRBJ2-3	TRBV7-2	17	NA	CASSSLVPLQYTDTQYF	TGTGCCAGCAGCTCCCTAGTCCCTCTCCAATACACAGATACGCAGTATTTT
NA	TRBJ1-3	TRBV7-9	15	NA	CASSLTPRGVNTIYF	TGTGCCAGCAGCCTAACCCCCAGGGGAGTAAACACCATATATTTT
NA	TRBJ2-3	TRBV10-1	14	NA	CATHGGETGDTQYF	TGCGCCACCCACGGTGGCGAGACGGGGGATACGCAGTATTTT